Here is one T cell receptor (beta chain) with its context. Sequencing was performed with immunoSEQ multiplex PCR; in TCRdb, only in-frame clones are kept and a portion is missing. This sample has about 350,000 clones, with approximately 91% found just once. The data are from a study of blood T cell repertoires in COVID-19. Study overall: Acute and convalescent COVID-19 samples came from the United States, Italy and Spain.

The CDR3 covers 14 residues. Germline-derived CDR1 and CDR2 are MNHEY and SVGAGI. Trimming removed 5 bases at V and 6 bases at J, with 16 bases between. The rearrangement uses TRBV6-5 and TRBJ1-2; no clear D. Sequenced: peripheral blood. The sequence was obtained from a woman between 65 and 79 years old with COVID-19, enrolled during active disease. The CDR3: CASSRSQRGHGYTF. In DNA, the CDR3 is TGTGCCAGCAGTCGGAGCCAACGGGGTCATGGCTACACCTTC.